The 23 T cell receptor beta chains listed next were all sequenced from one sample in a study of cytomegalovirus exposure and HLA in healthy donors. The PCR was carried out with 60 Vbeta primers and 13 Jbeta primers. Clones were read by immunoSEQ multiplex PCR, and TCRdb kept only the in-frame ones, dropping some. Here the sample table reports tens of thousands of clones. Sequencing was carried out using PBMCs. All receptors derive from a middle-aged man in good health and CMV-seropositive.

The V call is TRBV29-1, the J call TRBJ2-7; perhaps TRBD1 as D (5 bases). V was shortened by 5 bases and J by 7 bases, with 6 bases between the two germline ends. CDR3 length: 9 residues. Germline V gene sequence: CDR1 SQVTM, CDR2 ANQGSEA. The DNA for the CDR3 is TGCAGCGTTACAGGTGAGCAGTACGTC. It translates to CSVTGEQYV.

The J gene is TRBJ2-1, the V gene TRBV7-2, with TRBD2 identical over 8 bases. Germline V CDR1 and CDR2: SGHTA, FQGNSA. This CDR3 has 17 amino acids. With V trimmed by 5 bases and J by 1 base, 10 bases remained unmatched. CDR3 DNA: TGTGCCAGCAGCCCGGGGGGGGGCGGGAGTTCCTACAATGAGCAGTTCTTC. Amino acids: CASSPGGGGSSYNEQFF. Variable domain in full (rest from reference TRBV7-2 and TRBJ2-1): GAGVSQSPSNKVTEKGKDVELRCDPISGHTALYWYRQSLGQGLEFLIYFQGNSAPDKSGLPSDRFSAERTGGSVSTLTIQRTQQEDSAVYLCASSPGGGGSSYNEQFFGPGTRLTVL.

The V call is TRBV6-5, the J call TRBJ2-5, with TRBD2 matching over 9 bases. The junction had 1 base not matched to a gene; V was cut back by 0 bases and J by 5 bases. The CDR3 has 14 residues. Germline V gives CDR1 MNHEY, CDR2 SVGAGI. This CDR3 is CASSYSSGRETQYF. CDR3 DNA: TGTGCCAGCAGTTACTCAAGCGGGAGGGAGACCCAGTACTTC.

The CDR3 bases are TGTGCCAGCAGCCCAATCAGGACTGAAGCTTTCTTT. This translates into CASSPIRTEAFF. V gene TRBV7-2 combines with J gene TRBJ1-1; D gene unclear. This CDR3 is 12 amino acids long. Trimming shortened V by 5 bases and J by 5 bases, and 9 bases separated the two germline ends. Germline loops: CDR1 SGHTA, CDR2 FQGNSA.

V usage is TRBV29-1 and J usage is TRBJ1-4; TRBD1 aligns across 7 bases. The CDR3 runs 14 residues. The V and J ends lost 6 bases and 4 bases, in that order; junction bases with no gene match: 8. Germline V gene data show CDR1 as SQVTM and CDR2 as ANQGSEA. The CDR3 sequence: CSVILGTVNEKLFF. CDR3 bases: TGCAGCGTAATCCTGGGGACAGTTAATGAAAAACTGTTTTTT. Looking up the rest from reference TRBV29-1 and TRBJ1-4 gives the full variable domain: SAVISQKPSRDICQRGTSLTIQCQVDSQVTMMFWYRQQPGQSLTLIATANQGSEATYESGFVIDKFPISRPNLTFSTLTVSNMSPEDSSIYLCSVILGTVNEKLFFGSGTQLSVL.

The chain is built from TRBV11-2 and TRBJ2-5, with D perhaps matching TRBD1 (5 bases). Germline loops: CDR1 SGHAT, CDR2 FQNNGV. CDR3 size: 16 residues. Trimming took 4 bases from V and 4 from J, leaving 19 bases between them. The CDR3 protein is CASSSTKLQGLETQYF. Here the CDR3 DNA reads TGTGCCAGCAGCTCAACTAAACTTCAGGGTCTAGAGACCCAGTACTTC.

This rearrangement joins TRBV28 to TRBJ2-7; D remains ambiguous. CDR1 is MDHEN and CDR2 is SYDVKM in the germline V gene. The V gene lost 7 bases and the J gene lost 3 bases, with 16 bases spanning the gap. The length of the CDR3 is 14 residues. The chain's CDR3 is CASNSQRFVYEQYF. The DNA for the CDR3 is TGTGCCAGCAACTCCCAGAGGTTTGTCTACGAGCAGTACTTC.

V is TRBV12-5 and J is TRBJ2-3; D is undetermined. Germline CDR1 is LGHNT and CDR2 is FRNRAP. V shed 6 bases and J shed 11 bases, with 9 bases lying between them. This CDR3 spans 10 amino acids. CDR3 amino acids: CASGFSWQYF. Written as DNA, the CDR3 is TGTGCTAGTGGCTTCTCCTGGCAGTATTTT.

With regard to this clone: This sample also contains other DNA sequences that code for the same CDR3. The gene calls are TRBV6-5 and TRBJ1-5; TRBD1 might be the D (6 bases). The CDR3 has 14 residues. In germline, CDR1 is MNHEY, CDR2 SVGAGI. Trimming cost V 6 bases and J 3 bases, with 12 bases left between them. The CDR3 loop reads CASSRGQLNQPQHF. The CDR3 DNA reads as TGTGCCAGCAGCCGAGGACAGCTCAATCAGCCCCAGCATTTT.

The rearrangement links TRBV7-2 to TRBJ1-1, with D possibly being TRBD1 (5 bases). The CDR3 length is 14 residues. V was trimmed by 0 bases and J by 4 bases, leaving 9 bases between them. CDR1 is SGHTA, CDR2 FQGNSA, per germline. The CDR3 sequence is CASSLAVGATEAFF. The CDR3 DNA is TGTGCCAGCAGCTTAGCGGTAGGGGCCACTGAAGCTTTCTTT.

The chain is built from TRBV5-1 and TRBJ2-3; TRBD2 aligns across 8 bases. The J segment lost 6 bases and the V segment lost 4 bases, leaving 7 bases of the junction unmatched. Germline assignment: CDR1 SGHRS and CDR2 YFSETQ. There are 14 residues in the CDR3. CDR3 DNA: TGCGCCAGCAGCCCCGGGAGGGGAGAGGATACGCAGTATTTT. Its protein is CASSPGRGEDTQYF.

The rearrangement joins TRBV4-1 to TRBJ2-3; 10 bases agree with TRBD2. The CDR3 runs 16 residues. With 0 bases clipped from V and 4 bases from J, the junction kept 4 bases outside the gene matches. Germline loops: CDR1 MGHRA, CDR2 YSYEKL. The CDR3 sequence is CASSQDSSGRADTQYF. CDR3 nucleotide sequence: TGCGCCAGCAGCCAAGATAGCAGCGGGAGGGCAGATACGCAGTATTTT.

The chain carries TRBV4-1 and TRBJ2-7; D perhaps matches TRBD2 (6 bases). V gave up 1 base and J gave up 3 bases, with 13 bases separating them. Germline CDR1 MGHRA, CDR2 YSYEKL. The CDR3 contains 15 residues. CDR3 in amino acids: CASSQGGTINYEQYF. Written as DNA, the CDR3 is TGCGCCAGCAGCCAAGGCGGGACCATCAACTACGAGCAGTACTTC.

The rearrangement links TRBV19 to TRBJ2-1; 7 nucleotides line up with TRBD2. This CDR3 is 14 amino acids long. Germline V gene sequence: CDR1 LNHDA, CDR2 SQIVND (reference sequence). The junction had 3 bases not matched to a gene; V was cut back by 5 bases and J by 2 bases. In DNA form, the CDR3 reads TGTGCCAGTAGTCTAGCGGTTACCTACAATGAGCAGTTCTTC. This codes for CASSLAVTYNEQFF.

Notes on this clone: Other DNA sequences of this sample code for an identical CDR3. The CDR3, as DNA: TGTGCCAGCTCACCACCCCAAAGGGGCTATGGCTACACCTTC. This gives the protein CASSPPQRGYGYTF. This chain connects TRBV18 to TRBJ1-2, with a weak D call TRBD1 (5 bases). Per the germline V gene, CDR1 is KGHSH and CDR2 is LQKENI. This CDR3 has 14 amino acids. V gave up 0 bases and J gave up 4 bases, with 9 bases separating them.

The rearrangement joins TRBV4-2 to TRBJ2-1, with D perhaps matching TRBD2 (6 bases). V lost 1 base to trimming and J lost 7 bases, with 8 bases between them. Germline-derived CDR1 and CDR2 are LGHNA and YNFKEQ. There are 13 residues in the CDR3. The CDR3 here is CASSQGGVNEQFF. The CDR3 DNA sequence: TGTGCCAGCAGCCAAGGGGGGGTGAATGAGCAGTTCTTC.

The chain employs TRBV6-5 and TRBJ1-2, with 9 bases fitting TRBD1. Germline V lookup: CDR1 MNHEY, CDR2 SVGAGI. V lost 6 bases to trimming and J lost 14 bases; unmatched junction nucleotides: 13. This CDR3 is 13 amino acids long. The CDR3 DNA follows: TGTGCCAGCAGGGCACCGGGACAGGGTTTGTTTACCTTC. This translates into CASRAPGQGLFTF.

This sequence joins TRBV11-3 and TRBJ2-1; 8 bases map to TRBD2. The CDR3 has 14 amino acids. V trimming: 2 bases; J trimming: 9 bases; junction bases outside the gene matches: 6. The germline gives CDR1 SGHNT, CDR2 YENEEA. The chain's CDR3 is CASSLSGLVGEQFF. The DNA for the CDR3 is TGTGCCAGCAGCTTATCGGGACTAGTAGGTGAGCAGTTCTTC.

The chain has TRBV6-4 and TRBJ1-5; 10 nucleotides line up with TRBD1. In germline, CDR1 is MRHNA, CDR2 SNTAGT. Germline trimming cut 3 bases from V and 13 bases from J; bases unmatched to any gene: 6. The CDR3 length is 13 residues. CDR3 nucleotides: TGTGCCAGCAGTGAGGGACAGGGGCTCCTACAGCATTTT. It codes for CASSEGQGLLQHF.

This chain uses TRBV11-2 with TRBJ2-2; 12 nucleotides line up with TRBD2. V was clipped by 1 base and J by 7 bases; unmatched bases: 4. The CDR3 extends over 16 amino acids. Per the germline V gene, CDR1 is SGHAT and CDR2 is FQNNGV. The CDR3 reads CASSLGLAGAGGELFF. DNA for the CDR3: TGTGCCAGCAGCTTAGGACTAGCGGGAGCGGGCGGGGAGCTGTTTTTT.

The V call is TRBV6-1, the J call TRBJ1-2, with 11 positions matching TRBD1. V dropped 3 bases and J dropped 4; count of bases not matched to a gene: 4. The CDR3 sequence is 15 residues long. Germline V gene lookup returns CDR1 MNHNS and CDR2 SASEGT. For the CDR3, the DNA is TGTGCCAGCAGTGACGGGACAGGGGGAGGCTATGGCTACACCTTC. Its translation: CASSDGTGGGYGYTF.

The chain combines TRBV28 with TRBJ2-1; 9 nucleotides line up with TRBD1. Germline V gene lookup returns CDR1 MDHEN and CDR2 SYDVKM. This CDR3 contains 17 residues. The junction had 14 bases not matched to a gene; V was cut back by 3 bases and J by 8 bases. CDR3 sequence: CASSLTRKRDRDHEQFF. The CDR3 DNA is TGTGCCAGCAGTTTGACTAGAAAGAGGGACAGGGACCATGAGCAGTTCTTC.

This chain links TRBV27 with TRBJ1-3, with D possibly being TRBD1 (5 bases). Germline CDR1 MNHEY, CDR2 SMNVEV (reference sequence). The CDR3 runs to 17 residues. V lost 1 base to trimming and J lost 3 bases, with 16 bases between them. CDR3 sequence (DNA): TGTGCCAGCAGTTTATTCGGCGGGGGGGGTTATGGAAACACCATATATTTT. Encoded protein: CASSLFGGGGYGNTIYF.